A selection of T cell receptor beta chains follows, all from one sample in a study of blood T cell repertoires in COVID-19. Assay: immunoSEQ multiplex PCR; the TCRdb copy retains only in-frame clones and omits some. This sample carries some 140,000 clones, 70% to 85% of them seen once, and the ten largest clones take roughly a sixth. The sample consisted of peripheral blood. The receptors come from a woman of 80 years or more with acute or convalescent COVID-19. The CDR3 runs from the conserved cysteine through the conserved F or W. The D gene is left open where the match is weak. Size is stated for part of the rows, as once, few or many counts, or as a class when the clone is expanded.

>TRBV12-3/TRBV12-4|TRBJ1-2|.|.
TGTGCCAGCAGTTTTAGACAGTCGTATGGCTACACCTTC
CASSFRQSYGYTF
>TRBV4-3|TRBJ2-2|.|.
TGCGCCAGCAGCGCCGGGCCGGGGTCCGGGACCGGGGAGCTGTTTTTT
CASSAGPGSGTGELFF
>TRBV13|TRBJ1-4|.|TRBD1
TGTGCCAGCAGCTTCCAGGGGGCGAATGAAAAACTGTTTTTT
CASSFQGANEKLFF
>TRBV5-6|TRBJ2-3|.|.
TGTGCCAGCAGCTTGATTACGGGGGGCTTCACAGATACGCAGTATTTT
CASSLITGGFTDTQYF
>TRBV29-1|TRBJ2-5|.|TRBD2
TGCAGCGTGCAAGCGGGAGGGCCGGGAAAGGGGGAGACCCAGTACTTC
CSVQAGGPGKGETQYF
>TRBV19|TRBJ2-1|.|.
TGTGCCAGTAGCGAGCAGAGGGTAGGTAGGAATGAGCAGTTCTTC
CASSEQRVGRNEQFF
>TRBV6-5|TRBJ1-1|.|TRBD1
TGTGCCAGCAGTTACGAGGGGGCAGCTTTCTTT
CASSYEGAAFF
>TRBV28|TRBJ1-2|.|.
TGTGCCAGCAGTTTAATGCAGGGTGGCTACACCTTC
CASSLMQGGYTF
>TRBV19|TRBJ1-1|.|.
TGTGCCAGTAGACCCGGACAGATGAACACTGAAGCTTTCTTT
CASRPGQMNTEAFF
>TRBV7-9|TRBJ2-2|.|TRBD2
TGTGCCAGCAGCCCACTAGCGGGTTTTACCGGGGAGCTGTTTTTT
CASSPLAGFTGELFF
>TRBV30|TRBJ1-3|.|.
TGTGCCTGGAGTGTACGAGGTTCTGGAAACACCATATATTTT
CAWSVRGSGNTIYF
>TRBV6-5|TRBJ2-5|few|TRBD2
TGTGCCAGCACCTTGGGAGGGAGAGAGACCCAGTACTTC
CASTLGGRETQYF
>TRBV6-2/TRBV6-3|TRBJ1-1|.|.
TGTGCCAGCAGTTGGCACACTGAAGCTTTCTTT
CASSWHTEAFF
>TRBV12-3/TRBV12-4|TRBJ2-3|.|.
TGTGCCACCGACGGGGGCACAGATACGCAGTATTTT
CATDGGTDTQYF
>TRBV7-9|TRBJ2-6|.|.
TGTGCCAGCAGCTTAGACGGCTCTGGGGCCAACGTCCTGACTTTC
CASSLDGSGANVLTF